This T cell receptor beta chain was recorded in a study of T cell repertoires in cytomegalovirus infection. Overall study context: Recently identified HLA-C-restricted CMV epitopes and well-studied HLA-B-restricted CMV epitopes were used by the study.

MiXCR, run by TCRdb on the reads, gives a single entry per CDR3 protein. Of a few hundred thousand distinct CDR3 sequences in the sample, 42% were seen once. About this clonotype: Its cognate antigen is unknown.

The study's findings and limits: The cumulative frequency of public TCR beta families distinguished individuals who carried CMV together with the relevant HLA.

This CDR3 region has 16 residues. The J segment lost 9 bases and the V segment lost 1 base, leaving 10 bases of the junction unmatched. Germline values: CDR1 SGHVS, CDR2 FNYEAQ. The origin of this receptor is a human donor in good health (CMV status not recorded). Some clones in this sample may be carry-over from other donors' samples. Sequenced material: cultured PBMCs, taken from culture after CMV antigen stimulation. The J gene is TRBJ2-1, the V gene TRBV7-6; 9 nucleotides align to TRBD1. The CDR3 sequence is CASSLDPGQGRREQFF. Here the CDR3 DNA reads TGTGCCAGCAGCTTAGATCCGGGACAGGGCCGACGTGAGCAGTTCTTC. The full variable domain, its missing parts supplied by reference TRBV7-6 and TRBJ2-1, is GAGVSQSPRYKVTKRGQDVALRCDPISGHVSLYWYRQALGQGPEFLTYFNYEAQQDKSGLPNDRFSAERPEGSISTLTIQRTEQRDSAMYRCASSLDPGQGRREQFFGPGTRLTVL.